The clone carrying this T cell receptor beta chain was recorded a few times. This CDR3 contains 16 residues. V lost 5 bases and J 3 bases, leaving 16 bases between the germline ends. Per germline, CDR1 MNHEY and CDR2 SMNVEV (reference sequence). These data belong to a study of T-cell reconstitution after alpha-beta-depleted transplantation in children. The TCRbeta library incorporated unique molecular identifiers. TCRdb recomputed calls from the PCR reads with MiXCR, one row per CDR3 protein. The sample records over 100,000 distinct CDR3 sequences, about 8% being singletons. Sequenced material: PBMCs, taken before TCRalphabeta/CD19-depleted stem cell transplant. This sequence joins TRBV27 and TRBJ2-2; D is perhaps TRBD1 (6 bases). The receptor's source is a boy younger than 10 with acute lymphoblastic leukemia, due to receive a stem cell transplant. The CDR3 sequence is CASSPLQGSYTGELFF. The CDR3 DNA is TGTGCCAGCAGTCCACTACAGGGTTCCTACACCGGGGAGCTGTTTTTT.